The 5 T cell receptor beta chains given below trace back to one sample, sequenced in a study of T cells in Graves' hyperthyroidism and ophthalmopathy. Template material for amplifying TCR beta CDR3 regions consisted of RNA transcripts. The TCR CDR3 first-round RT-PCR relied on the HTBI primer set. TCRdb fed the multiplex PCR reads into MiXCR, producing one record per CDR3 protein. The table lists about 360,000 distinct CDR3 sequences, 15% to 18% of them singletons, with 28% in the top ten. Sequencing used blood. The receptor set was obtained from a woman aged 18-29 years with Graves' hyperthyroidism that later progressed to Graves' ophthalmopathy.

This clonotype showed up many times. V and J are TRBV7-3 and TRBJ2-1; TRBD2 is a possible D gene (6 bases). Germline assignment: CDR1 SGHTA and CDR2 FQGTGA. V was pared by 2 bases and J by 5 bases, with 13 bases between. This CDR3 comprises 15 residues. The CDR3 loop reads CASSLGPSDNNEQFF. CDR3 in DNA: TGTGCCAGCAGCTTAGGTCCTAGCGACAACAATGAGCAGTTCTTC.

V is TRBV3-1 and J is TRBJ2-3; D gene uncertain. Germline V gene data show CDR1 as LGHDT and CDR2 as YNNKEL (reference sequence). Deletions cut 4 bases from V and 0 bases from J, with 8 bases between. The CDR3 is made up of 14 amino acids. CDR3 in amino acids: CASSRQPSTDTQYF. The CDR3 region has the DNA TGTGCCAGCAGCCGCCAACCTAGCACAGATACGCAGTATTTT.

In this sample, this clonotype turned up many times. The chain joins TRBV19 to TRBJ1-2; possible D gene TRBD1, 5 bases. The CDR3 length is 14 residues. Trimming left V 8 bases short and J 7 bases short, with 20 bases between. Germline-derived CDR1 and CDR2 are LNHDA and SQIVND (reference sequence). CDR3 nucleotide sequence: TGTGCCAGTGGTAGGGACTTGAGGGCCAGTGGCTACACCTTC. The encoded protein is CASGRDLRASGYTF.

This clonotype has ten or more counts. The gene calls are TRBV24-1 and TRBJ2-3; 10 bases line up with TRBD2. The trim removed 3 bases at V and 3 bases at J, leaving 8 bases unmatched. Germline V gene sequence: CDR1 KGHDR, CDR2 SFDVKD. The CDR3 is 17 residues long. The CDR3 coding sequence is TGTGCCACCAGTGATCATTGGGCTAGCGGGAGAACAGATACGCAGTATTTT. Its translation is CATSDHWASGRTDTQYF.

The chain is built from TRBV10-3 and TRBJ2-1; D gene unclear. CDR1 ENHRY and CDR2 SYGVKD come from the germline V gene. The V and J ends lost 0 bases and 6 bases respectively, with 6 bases between them. This CDR3 is built from 13 residues. DNA for the CDR3: TGTGCCATCAGTGAGTCTAGCCTCAATGAGCAGTTCTTC. As protein: CAISESSLNEQFF.